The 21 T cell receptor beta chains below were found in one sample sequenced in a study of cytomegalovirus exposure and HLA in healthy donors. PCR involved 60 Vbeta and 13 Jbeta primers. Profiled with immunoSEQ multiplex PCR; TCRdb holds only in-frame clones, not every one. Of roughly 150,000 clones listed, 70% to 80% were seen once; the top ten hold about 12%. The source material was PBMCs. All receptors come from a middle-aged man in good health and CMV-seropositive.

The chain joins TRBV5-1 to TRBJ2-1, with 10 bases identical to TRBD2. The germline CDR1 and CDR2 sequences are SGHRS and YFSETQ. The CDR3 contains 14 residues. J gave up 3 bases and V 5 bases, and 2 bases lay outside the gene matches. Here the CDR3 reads CASRLAGLYNEQFF. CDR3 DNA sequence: TGCGCCAGCAGACTAGCGGGACTCTACAATGAGCAGTTCTTC.

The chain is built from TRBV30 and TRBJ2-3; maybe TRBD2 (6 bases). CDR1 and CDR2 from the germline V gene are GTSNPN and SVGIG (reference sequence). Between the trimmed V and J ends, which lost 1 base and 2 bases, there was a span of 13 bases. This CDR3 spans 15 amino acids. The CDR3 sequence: CAWSAGDGFTDTQYF. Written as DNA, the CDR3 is TGTGCCTGGAGTGCGGGGGATGGTTTCACAGATACGCAGTATTTT.

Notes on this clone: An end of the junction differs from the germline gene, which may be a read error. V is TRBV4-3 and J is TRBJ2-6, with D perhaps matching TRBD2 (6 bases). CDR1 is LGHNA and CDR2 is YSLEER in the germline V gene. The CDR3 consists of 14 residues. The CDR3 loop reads CASSQGTGANGLTF. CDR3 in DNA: TGCGCCAGCAGCCAGGGGACTGGGGCCAACGGCCTGACTTTC.

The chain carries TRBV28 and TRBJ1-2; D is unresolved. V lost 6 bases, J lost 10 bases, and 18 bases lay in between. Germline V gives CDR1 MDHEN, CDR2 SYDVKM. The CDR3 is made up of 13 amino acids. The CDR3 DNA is TGTGCCAGCAGGTCCCCCGGGTATCCTGACTACACCTTC. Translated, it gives CASRSPGYPDYTF.

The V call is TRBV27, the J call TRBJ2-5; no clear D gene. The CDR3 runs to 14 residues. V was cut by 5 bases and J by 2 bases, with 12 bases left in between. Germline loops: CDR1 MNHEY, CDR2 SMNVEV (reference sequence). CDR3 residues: CASSQWAEQETQYF. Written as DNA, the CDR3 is TGTGCCAGCAGTCAATGGGCTGAGCAAGAGACCCAGTACTTC.

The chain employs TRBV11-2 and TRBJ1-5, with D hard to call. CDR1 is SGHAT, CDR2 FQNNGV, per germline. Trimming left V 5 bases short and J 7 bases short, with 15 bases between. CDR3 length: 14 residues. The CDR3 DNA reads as TGTGCCAGCAGCCCCGGACCCAGCGGGCAGCCCCAGCATTTT. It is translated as CASSPGPSGQPQHF.

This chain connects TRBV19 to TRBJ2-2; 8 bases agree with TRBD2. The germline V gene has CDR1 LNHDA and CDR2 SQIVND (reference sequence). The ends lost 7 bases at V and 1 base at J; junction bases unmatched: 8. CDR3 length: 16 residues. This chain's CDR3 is CASTPLSGENTGELFF. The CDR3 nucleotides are TGTGCCAGTACCCCCCTTAGCGGGGAGAACACCGGGGAGCTGTTTTTT.

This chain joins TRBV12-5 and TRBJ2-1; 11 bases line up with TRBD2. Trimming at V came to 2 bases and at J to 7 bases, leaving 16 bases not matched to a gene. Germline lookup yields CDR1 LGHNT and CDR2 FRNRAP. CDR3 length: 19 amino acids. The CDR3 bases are TGTGCTAGTGGTTTGTACCCACCTTTAGCGGGAGGGCCGGGGAATGAGCAGTTCTTC. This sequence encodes CASGLYPPLAGGPGNEQFF.

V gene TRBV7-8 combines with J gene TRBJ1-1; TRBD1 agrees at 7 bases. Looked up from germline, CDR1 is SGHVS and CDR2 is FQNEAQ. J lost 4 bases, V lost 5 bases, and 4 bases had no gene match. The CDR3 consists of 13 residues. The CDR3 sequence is CASSHQGGTEAFF. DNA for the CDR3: TGTGCCAGCAGCCACCAGGGGGGCACTGAAGCTTTCTTT.

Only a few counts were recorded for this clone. Here the CDR3 DNA reads TGTGCCATCAGACCCGGGACAGCGAACACCGGGGAGCTGTTTTTT. This translates into CAIRPGTANTGELFF. The chain carries TRBV10-3 and TRBJ2-2, with 7 bases aligning to TRBD1. V lost 6 bases, J lost 0 bases, and 4 bases stayed unmatched. Per germline, CDR1 ENHRY and CDR2 SYGVKD. The CDR3 is made up of 15 amino acids.

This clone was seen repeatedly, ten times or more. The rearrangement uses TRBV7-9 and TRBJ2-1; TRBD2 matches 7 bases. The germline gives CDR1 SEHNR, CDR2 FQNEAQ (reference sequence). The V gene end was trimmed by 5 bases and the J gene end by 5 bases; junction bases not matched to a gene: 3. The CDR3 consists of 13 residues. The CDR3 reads CASSTTSDNEQFF. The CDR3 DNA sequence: TGTGCCAGCAGCACAACTAGCGACAATGAGCAGTTCTTC.

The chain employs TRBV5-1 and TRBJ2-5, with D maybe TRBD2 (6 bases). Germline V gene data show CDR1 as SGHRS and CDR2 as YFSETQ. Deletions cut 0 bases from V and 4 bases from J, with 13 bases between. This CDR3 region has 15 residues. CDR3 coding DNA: TGCGCCAGCAGCTTGGCCCCGGGAGAGGGAGAGACCCAGTACTTC. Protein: CASSLAPGEGETQYF.

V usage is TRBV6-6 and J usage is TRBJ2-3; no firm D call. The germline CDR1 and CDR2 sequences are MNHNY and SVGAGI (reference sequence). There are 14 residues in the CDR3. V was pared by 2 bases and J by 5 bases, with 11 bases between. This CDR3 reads CASSYTSPRDTQYF. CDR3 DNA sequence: TGTGCCAGCAGTTACACTTCCCCTCGAGATACGCAGTATTTT.

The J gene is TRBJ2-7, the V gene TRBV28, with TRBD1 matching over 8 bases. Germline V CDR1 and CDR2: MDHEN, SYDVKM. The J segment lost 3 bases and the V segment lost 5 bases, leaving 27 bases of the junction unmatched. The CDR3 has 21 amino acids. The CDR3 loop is CASSTVFTGMTIDRGDYEQYF. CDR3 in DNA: TGTGCCAGCAGTACGGTCTTCACAGGGATGACTATCGACAGGGGAGACTACGAGCAGTACTTC.

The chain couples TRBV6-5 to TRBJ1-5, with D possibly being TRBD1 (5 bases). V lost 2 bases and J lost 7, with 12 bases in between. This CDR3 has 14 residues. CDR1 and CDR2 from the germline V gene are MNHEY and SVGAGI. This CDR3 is CASSYGGDGQPQHF. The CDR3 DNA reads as TGTGCCAGCAGTTACGGAGGGGACGGGCAGCCCCAGCATTTT.

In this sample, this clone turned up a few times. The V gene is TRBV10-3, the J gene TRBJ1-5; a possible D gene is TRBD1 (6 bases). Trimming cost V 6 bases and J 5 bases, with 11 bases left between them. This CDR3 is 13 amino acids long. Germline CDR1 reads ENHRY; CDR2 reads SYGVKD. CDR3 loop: CAISRGADQPQHF. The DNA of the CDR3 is TGTGCCATCAGCCGGGGGGCGGATCAGCCCCAGCATTTT.

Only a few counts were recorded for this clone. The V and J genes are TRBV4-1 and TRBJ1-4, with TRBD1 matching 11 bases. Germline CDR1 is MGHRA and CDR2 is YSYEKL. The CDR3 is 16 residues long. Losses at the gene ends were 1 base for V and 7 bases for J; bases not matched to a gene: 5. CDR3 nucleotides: TGCGCCAGCAGCCAAGCTACCGGGACAGGGGGTGAAAAACTGTTTTTT. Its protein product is CASSQATGTGGEKLFF.

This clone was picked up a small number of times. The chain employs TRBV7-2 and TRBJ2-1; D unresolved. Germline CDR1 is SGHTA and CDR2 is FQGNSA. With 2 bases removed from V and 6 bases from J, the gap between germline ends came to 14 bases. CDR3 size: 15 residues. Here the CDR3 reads CASSLFSTPSNEQFF. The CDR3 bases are TGTGCCAGCAGCTTATTTTCCACTCCCTCCAATGAGCAGTTCTTC. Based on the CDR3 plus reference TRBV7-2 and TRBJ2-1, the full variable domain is GAGVSQSPSNKVTEKGKDVELRCDPISGHTALYWYRQSLGQGLEFLIYFQGNSAPDKSGLPSDRFSAERTGGSVSTLTIQRTQQEDSAVYLCASSLFSTPSNEQFFGPGTRLTVL.

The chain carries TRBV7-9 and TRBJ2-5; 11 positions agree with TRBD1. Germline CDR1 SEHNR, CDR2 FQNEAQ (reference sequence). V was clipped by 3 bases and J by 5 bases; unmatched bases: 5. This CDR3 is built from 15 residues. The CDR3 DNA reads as TGTGCCAGCAGCTTTCCCGGGACAGGGGGTGAGACCCAGTACTTC. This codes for CASSFPGTGGETQYF.

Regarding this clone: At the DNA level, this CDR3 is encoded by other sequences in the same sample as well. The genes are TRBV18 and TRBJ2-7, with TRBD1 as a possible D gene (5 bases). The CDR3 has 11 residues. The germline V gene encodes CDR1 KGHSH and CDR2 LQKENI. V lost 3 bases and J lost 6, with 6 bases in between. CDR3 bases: TGTGCCAGCTCACCTGGGGCCGAGCAGTACTTC. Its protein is CASSPGAEQYF.

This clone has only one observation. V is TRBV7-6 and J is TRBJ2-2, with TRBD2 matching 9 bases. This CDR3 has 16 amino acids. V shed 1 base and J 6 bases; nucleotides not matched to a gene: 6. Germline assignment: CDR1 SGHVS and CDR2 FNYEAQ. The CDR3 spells CASSLGGSGRAGELFF. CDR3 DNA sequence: TGTGCCAGCAGCTTAGGGGGTAGCGGGAGAGCCGGGGAGCTGTTTTTT.